The rows below give T cell receptor beta chains drawn from one sample of a study of blood T cell repertoires in COVID-19. Sequenced by immunoSEQ multiplex PCR; TCRdb stores in-frame clones only, minus some. Seen here are approximately 88,000 clones, more than 65% observed once, and the top ten hold roughly 6.7%. The sample consisted of peripheral blood. These receptors all stem from a man aged 70-80 years with COVID-19, enrolled during active disease. Each CDR3 is given with its conserved first and last residue. A D gene is named only where the DNA matches it firmly. Clone size is not always given. Where it is, it says once, few, many or a class for expanded clones.

17	TRBJ1-2	TRBV28	NA	few	TGTGCCAGCAGTTCGCCTAGGGGAGGGACGGTCGACTATGGCTACACCTTC	CASSSPRGGTVDYGYTF
13	TRBJ1-4	TRBV10-3	TRBD1	many	TGTGCCATCAGTGGACAGGGAGGTGAAAAACTGTTTTTT	CAISGQGGEKLFF
14	TRBJ2-7	TRBV5-6	TRBD2	few	TGTGCCAGCAGTCAGACTAGCGGGAGGCGAGAGCAGTACTTC	CASSQTSGRREQYF
16	TRBJ1-2	TRBV29-1	NA	NA	TGCAGCGTTGACGCCAGGGCAGGGGCTTTTGGCTATGGCTACACCTTC	CSVDARAGAFGYGYTF
15	TRBJ2-7	TRBV7-8	TRBD2	NA	TGTGCCAGCAGCTACCTTTTCGGTAGCGGGTACGAGCAGTACTTC	CASSYLFGSGYEQYF
18	TRBJ2-3	TRBV11-3	TRBD2	NA	TGTGCCAGCAGCTTTGGGGGACTAGCGGGGGGCCGCACAGATACGCAGTATTTT	CASSFGGLAGGRTDTQYF
14	TRBJ2-5	TRBV11-1	TRBD1	NA	TGTGCCAGCAGCTTAGGGGACAGTAAAGAGACCCAGTACTTC	CASSLGDSKETQYF
11	TRBJ1-1	TRBV7-9	NA	once	TGTGCCAGCAGCTCGGCAGGCGAAGCTTTCTTT	CASSSAGEAFF
18	TRBJ2-5	TRBV6-1	TRBD2	once	TGTGCCAGCAGTGGACAAACTCCGGGACTAGCGGGAGCAGAGACCCAGTACTTC	CASSGQTPGLAGAETQYF
15	TRBJ2-2	TRBV27	NA	NA	TGTGCCAGCAGTTTAAACAGCTTCGACACCGGGGAGCTGTTTTTT	CASSLNSFDTGELFF
15	TRBJ1-3	TRBV5-5	NA	NA	TGTGCCAGCAGCTTGTCCCATAGCTCTGGAAACACCATATATTTT	CASSLSHSSGNTIYF
13	TRBJ1-2	TRBV3-1/TRBV3-2	NA	few	TGTGCCAGCAGCCAAGTTGGGGGGAGTGGCTACACCTTC	CASSQVGGSGYTF
13	TRBJ2-2	TRBV13	NA	NA	TGTGCCAGCAGCTTACGGGGGACCGGGGAGCTGTTTTTT	CASSLRGTGELFF
14	TRBJ2-7	TRBV3-1/TRBV3-2	TRBD1	few	TGTGCCAGCAGCCGTCTAGGGACAGGGGACGAGCAGTACTTC	CASSRLGTGDEQYF
14	TRBJ2-2	TRBV7-2	NA	NA	TGTGCCAGCAGCTTTAGCGTTGGGTCCGGGGAGCTGTTTTTT	CASSFSVGSGELFF
11	TRBJ2-1	TRBV12-3/TRBV12-4	NA	NA	TGTGCCAGCAGTCCCGACAGAAAGCAGTTCTTC	CASSPDRKQFF
18	TRBJ2-3	TRBV7-6	TRBD2	few	TGTGCCAGCAGCTTAGGGGCGGGACTAGCGGGGAGCACAGATACGCAGTATTTT	CASSLGAGLAGSTDTQYF
14	TRBJ1-4	TRBV4-3	NA	NA	TGCGCCAGCAGCCAAGGGTTTAAGGGAGAAAAGCTGTTTTTT	CASSQGFKGEKLFF
15	TRBJ2-2	TRBV29-1	TRBD1	NA	TGCAGCGGGTCCACAGGGGGCCTGAACACCGGGGAGCTGTTTTTT	CSGSTGGLNTGELFF
15	TRBJ2-5	TRBV28	NA	NA	TGTGCCAGCAGTTTAGACTCTCGGGGGTGGGAGACCCAGTACTTC	CASSLDSRGWETQYF
17	TRBJ1-1	TRBV12-5	NA	NA	TGTGCTAGTGGTTTGGTACGATTGGGAGTGCCTCGGACGGAAGCTTTCTTT	CASGLVRLGVPRTEAFF
12	TRBJ1-1	TRBV7-2	NA	NA	TGTGCCAGCAGCCTTACGGTGGCTGAAGCTTTCTTT	CASSLTVAEAFF
12	TRBJ1-2	TRBV11-2	NA	once	TGTGCCAGCAGCCCGAGCCCTTATGGCTACACCTTC	CASSPSPYGYTF
13	TRBJ1-2	TRBV12-3/TRBV12-4	NA	once	TGTGCCAGCCGAGGGGGGGGACGGAGCGGCTACACCTTC	CASRGGGRSGYTF
13	TRBJ2-5	TRBV6-5	NA	NA	TGTGCCAGCGGCAGGGGAGTTCAAGAGACCCAGTACTTC	CASGRGVQETQYF
14	TRBJ1-4	TRBV9	TRBD1	few	TGTGCCAGCAGCGTAGAGGCAGGGGGGGAAAAACTGTTTTTT	CASSVEAGGEKLFF
16	TRBJ2-3	TRBV13	TRBD2	NA	TGTGCCAGCAGCTTAGGAGCTAGCGGGACCCCAGATACGCAGTATTTT	CASSLGASGTPDTQYF
18	TRBJ2-5	TRBV18	TRBD1	NA	TGTGCCAGCTCACCATTAAATCCTTTAGGGACAGGGAGGAAGACCCAGTACTTC	CASSPLNPLGTGRKTQYF
17	TRBJ2-1	TRBV4-3	TRBD2	NA	TGCGCCAGCAGCCTCGATCCCATAGCGGGGGTGAACAATGAGCAGTTCTTC	CASSLDPIAGVNNEQFF
15	TRBJ1-1	TRBV19	NA	NA	TGTGCCAGTAGTATAAAGGACAGCAGGAACACTGAAGCTTTCTTT	CASSIKDSRNTEAFF
15	TRBJ2-3	TRBV27	TRBD2	NA	TGTGCCAGCAGTTCCCTAGCGGGAAATTCCGATACGCAGTATTTT	CASSSLAGNSDTQYF
13	TRBJ2-7	TRBV19	NA	NA	TGTGCCAGTAGTGTGACAGAAAACGGGGAGCAGTACTTC	CASSVTENGEQYF
17	TRBJ1-2	TRBV28	NA	NA	TGTGCCAGCCTAATCCGCGGCCTTCGGGGGTCGAGCTATGGCTACACCTTC	CASLIRGLRGSSYGYTF
13	TRBJ1-1	TRBV10-3	NA	NA	TGTGCCATCAGTGGTGCGGGGGCCCATGAAGCTTTCTTT	CAISGAGAHEAFF
16	TRBJ1-4	TRBV28	NA	NA	TGTGCCAGCAGTCCCGGGAGAAAAGCAACTAATGAAAAACTGTTTTTT	CASSPGRKATNEKLFF
13	TRBJ2-2	TRBV30	NA	NA	TGTGCCTGGAAGCTCCAGAACACCGGGGAGCTGTTTTTT	CAWKLQNTGELFF
15	TRBJ2-1	TRBV7-3	TRBD2	NA	TGTGCCAGCAGCCCCGGGACTAGCGGGCTTAATGAGCAGTTCTTC	CASSPGTSGLNEQFF
15	TRBJ1-3	TRBV30	NA	NA	TGTGCCTGGAGTCCTACAGGGAGCTCTGGAAACACCATATATTTT	CAWSPTGSSGNTIYF
15	TRBJ2-5	TRBV3-1/TRBV3-2	TRBD2	NA	TGTGCCAGCAGCCCCTGGACTAGCGGATTAGAGACCCAGTACTTC	CASSPWTSGLETQYF
16	TRBJ2-1	TRBV5-4	TRBD2	NA	TGTGCCAGCAGCTTGGAGCTAGCGGGGCTGTACAATGAGCAGTTCTTC	CASSLELAGLYNEQFF
14	TRBJ1-2	TRBV30	NA	once	TGTGCCTGGAGTGTTACCTCCAGGGGTGAGGGCTACACCTTC	CAWSVTSRGEGYTF
18	TRBJ2-3	TRBV2	TRBD2	few	TGTGCCAGCAGTCGAGGGGGGACTAGCGGGAGGAGCACAGATACGCAGTATTTT	CASSRGGTSGRSTDTQYF
15	TRBJ2-2	TRBV27	NA	NA	TGTGCCAGCAGTGCACGACAGGCGAACACCGGGGAGCTGTTTTTT	CASSARQANTGELFF
12	TRBJ2-1	TRBV5-1	NA	NA	TGCGCCAGCAGCTTGGGAGACAATGAGCAGTTCTTC	CASSLGDNEQFF
16	TRBJ2-5	TRBV11-2	TRBD1	many	TGTGCCAGCAGCAAGGAGGGACAGGGGGCTTCGGAGACCCAGTACTTC	CASSKEGQGASETQYF
11	TRBJ1-2	TRBV6-6	NA	NA	TGTGCCAGCTACACAAACTATGGCTACACCTTC	CASYTNYGYTF
13	TRBJ2-2	TRBV21-1	NA	NA	TGTGCCAGCAGCCCTCGGGGCACCGGGGAGCTGTTTTTT	CASSPRGTGELFF